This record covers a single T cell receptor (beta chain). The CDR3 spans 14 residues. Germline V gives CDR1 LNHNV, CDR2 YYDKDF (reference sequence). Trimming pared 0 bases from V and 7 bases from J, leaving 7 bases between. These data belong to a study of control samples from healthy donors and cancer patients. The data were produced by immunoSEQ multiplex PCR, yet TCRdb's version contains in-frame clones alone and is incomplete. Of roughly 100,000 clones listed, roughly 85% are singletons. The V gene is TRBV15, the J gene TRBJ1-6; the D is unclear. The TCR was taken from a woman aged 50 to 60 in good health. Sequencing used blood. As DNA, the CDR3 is TGTGCCACCAGCAGAGATGGCCGGAATTCACCCCTCCACTTT. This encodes CATSRDGRNSPLHF.